The clone carrying this T cell receptor beta chain was counted at least ten times. Its specificity is unknown. This sample was included in a study of read filtering for tumor transcriptome and immune sequencing. Study context: Fewer than 10 patients were R-ISS I, some 15 were R-ISS II, about seven were R-ISS III. Broader study findings: This fraction held mixed bone marrow immune cells after CD138-negative sorting.

The library was built from about 400 ng RNA with molecular barcoded adaptors for alpha/delta and beta/gamma chains. From the reads, TCRdb called clonotypes with MiXCR, one entry per CDR3 protein. The sample has over 25,000 distinct CDR3 sequences; approximately 15% are singletons. This receptor was identified in a donor over 35 with multiple myeloma. Specimen: a population of CD138-negative cells sorted from bone marrow.

The CDR3 DNA sequence: TGTGCCAGCAGCTTGGAGGGAGAGGCTTTCTTT. Translated, it gives CASSLEGEAFF. V is TRBV5-6 and J is TRBJ1-1, with no clear D. The CDR3 is 11 amino acids. CDR1 and CDR2 from the germline V gene are SGHDT and YYEEEE. V was clipped by 0 bases and J by 11 bases, with 8 bases between them.